Presented here are 14 T cell receptor beta chains from one specimen sequenced in a study of cytomegalovirus exposure and HLA in healthy donors. Vbeta (60) and Jbeta (13) primers were used in the PCR. Assay used: immunoSEQ multiplex PCR; TCRdb lists only in-frame clones, some missing. Of 90,000 to 120,000 clones in the sample, more than 65% were seen once. The material sequenced was PBMCs. These receptors all stem from a male donor in good health and CMV-seronegative.

The chain's CDR3 is CASSGRVGFNGYTF. CDR3 DNA: TGTGCCAGCAGCGGGCGGGTCGGCTTCAATGGCTACACCTTC. This chain joins TRBV7-2 and TRBJ1-2; no firm D call. Germline CDR1 SGHTA, CDR2 FQGNSA. CDR3 length: 14 amino acids. V was pared by 5 bases and J by 6 bases, with 16 bases between. Full variable domain (outside the CDR3, taken from reference TRBV7-2 and TRBJ1-2): GAGVSQSPSNKVTEKGKDVELRCDPISGHTALYWYRQSLGQGLEFLIYFQGNSAPDKSGLPSDRFSAERTGGSVSTLTIQRTQQEDSAVYLCASSGRVGFNGYTFGSGTRLTVV.

The genes are TRBV9 and TRBJ2-7, with TRBD2 matching 8 bases. Germline CDR1 reads SGDLS; CDR2 reads YYNGEE. Trimming at V came to 4 bases and at J to 6 bases, leaving 9 bases not matched to a gene. The CDR3 sequence is 14 residues long. The DNA of the CDR3 is TGTGCCAGCAGCCCCGGACTAGCAAGTTCCGAGCAGTACTTC. Translating gives CASSPGLASSEQYF.

The J gene is TRBJ2-7, the V gene TRBV7-2, with TRBD2 matching over 9 bases. This CDR3 is 16 amino acids long. V dropped 4 bases and J dropped 2; count of bases not matched to a gene: 9. Germline V gives CDR1 SGHTA, CDR2 FQGNSA. The CDR3 loop reads CASSYPKTSGTYEQYF. CDR3 sequence (DNA): TGTGCCAGCAGCTACCCCAAGACTAGCGGAACCTACGAGCAGTACTTC.

The V and J genes are TRBV30 and TRBJ1-6, with TRBD1 matching 7 bases. This CDR3 has 18 residues. V lost 7 bases and J lost 8; bases outside the gene matches: 23. Per the germline V gene, CDR1 is GTSNPN and CDR2 is SVGIG (reference sequence). DNA for the CDR3: TGTGCCTCCCCACTCCCGGGACAGAGTCGGTCGGTAGATTCACCCCTCCACTTT. It specifies CASPLPGQSRSVDSPLHF. Looking up the rest from reference TRBV30 and TRBJ1-6 gives the full variable domain: SQTIHQWPATLVQPVGSPLSLECTVEGTSNPNLYWYRQAAGRGLQLLFYSVGIGQISSEVPQNLSASRPQDRQFILSSKKLLLSDSGFYLCASPLPGQSRSVDSPLHFGNGTRLTVT.

The chain combines TRBV9 with TRBJ2-6; D not resolved. Germline assignment: CDR1 SGDLS and CDR2 YYNGEE. The CDR3 spans 16 residues. Trimming stripped 0 bases from V and 4 bases from J, with 11 bases between. CDR3 coding DNA: TGTGCCAGCAGCGTAGCTGAACTCCTAGGGGCCAACGTCCTGACTTTC. This sequence encodes CASSVAELLGANVLTF. Full variable domain (outside the CDR3, taken from reference TRBV9 and TRBJ2-6): DSGVTQTPKHLITATGQRVTLRCSPRSGDLSVYWYQQSLDQGLQFLIQYYNGEERAKGNILERFSAQQFPDLHSELNLSSLELGDSALYFCASSVAELLGANVLTFGAGSRLTVL.

V and J are TRBV12-5 and TRBJ2-2, with D possibly matching TRBD2 (6 bases). V was cut by 7 bases and J by 1 base, with 10 bases left in between. The V gene's germline CDR1 is LGHNT and CDR2 FRNRAP. The CDR3 extends over 14 amino acids. The CDR3 here is CASVWRENTGELFF. The CDR3 region has the DNA TGTGCTAGTGTTTGGCGGGAGAACACCGGGGAGCTGTTTTTT. The full variable domain, completed using reference TRBV12-5 and TRBJ2-2, is DARVTQTPRHKVTEMGQEVTMRCQPILGHNTVFWYRQTMMQGLELLAYFRNRAPLDDSGMPKDRFSAEMPDATLATLKIQPSEPRDSAVYFCASVWRENTGELFFGEGSRLTVL.

The chain combines TRBV6-5 with TRBJ1-2; D gene unclear. The CDR3 length is 14 residues. Trimming stripped 0 bases from V and 10 bases from J, with 15 bases between. Per the germline V gene, CDR1 is MNHEY and CDR2 is SVGAGI. In nucleotides, the CDR3 is TGTGCCAGCAGTTACTCGAGGCTGCTGCGAGTCTACACCTTC. Amino acid sequence: CASSYSRLLRVYTF.

The chain links TRBV9 to TRBJ2-5, with 8 bases matching TRBD1. V lost 5 bases, J lost 5 bases, and 2 bases stayed unmatched. Germline lookup yields CDR1 SGDLS and CDR2 YYNGEE. The CDR3 has 12 residues. Here the CDR3 DNA reads TGTGCCAGCAGTACAGGGGGGGAGACCCAGTACTTC. It specifies CASSTGGETQYF. Using reference TRBV9 and TRBJ2-5 for the parts outside the CDR3, the full variable domain is DSGVTQTPKHLITATGQRVTLRCSPRSGDLSVYWYQQSLDQGLQFLIQYYNGEERAKGNILERFSAQQFPDLHSELNLSSLELGDSALYFCASSTGGETQYFGPGTRLLVL.

The genes are TRBV7-2 and TRBJ1-5, with TRBD1 matching over 8 bases. From germline, CDR1 is SGHTA and CDR2 FQGNSA. The CDR3 covers 15 residues. With 5 bases clipped from V and 7 bases from J, the junction kept 10 bases outside the gene matches. CDR3 nucleotide sequence: TGTGCCAGCAGCCTACAGGGGGTAGGACGACAGCCCCAGCATTTT. It specifies CASSLQGVGRQPQHF.

V is TRBV6-1 and J is TRBJ2-2, with no clear D. V was clipped by 4 bases and J by 3 bases, with 6 bases between them. The CDR3 consists of 13 residues. Germline V gives CDR1 MNHNS, CDR2 SASEGT. The CDR3 sequence: CASSGADTGELFF. The CDR3 bases are TGTGCCAGCAGTGGCGCGGACACCGGGGAGCTGTTTTTT.

CDR3 DNA sequence: TGTGCCAGCAGCTTGCTGGCTAGCGGGTCACTATACAATGAGCAGTTCTTC. It translates to CASSLLASGSLYNEQFF. V and J are TRBV5-6 and TRBJ2-1, with TRBD2 identical over 8 bases. CDR3 size: 17 residues. CDR1 and CDR2 (germline): SGHDT, YYEEEE. The V segment lost 1 base and the J segment 4 bases; nucleotides outside the gene matches: 10. The whole variable domain, remainder taken from reference TRBV5-6 and TRBJ2-1, is DAGVTQSPTHLIKTRGQQVTLRCSPKSGHDTVSWYQQALGQGPQFIFQYYEEEERQRGNFPDRFSGHQFPNYSSELNVNALLLGDSALYLCASSLLASGSLYNEQFFGPGTRLTVL.

The sample holds one count of this clone. J is TRBJ2-5 and V is TRBV19, with a tentative D call TRBD1 (6 bases). V was trimmed by 2 bases and J by 3 bases, leaving 13 bases between them. Per germline, CDR1 LNHDA and CDR2 SQIVND (reference sequence). This CDR3 comprises 15 residues. CDR3 region: CASSITMDRKETQYF. As DNA, the CDR3 is TGTGCCAGTAGTATAACCATGGACAGAAAAGAGACCCAGTACTTC.

This clone was counted a few times. J is TRBJ2-5 and V is TRBV9; 9 bases align to TRBD1. Trimming removed 3 bases from V and 2 bases from J; junction bases left unmatched: 5. The CDR3 is 15 residues long. The germline CDR1 and CDR2 sequences are SGDLS and YYNGEE. For the CDR3, the DNA is TGTGCCAGCAGCGCGGTGACAGGGGGTCAAGAGACCCAGTACTTC. Protein product: CASSAVTGGQETQYF.

This chain connects TRBV5-4 to TRBJ2-1; TRBD2 is a possible D gene (5 bases). V lost 2 bases to trimming and J lost 9 bases, with 18 bases between them. Germline V gene lookup returns CDR1 SGHNT and CDR2 YYREEE (reference sequence). This CDR3 is built from 15 residues. CDR3 loop: CASSLGLAISAEQFF. The CDR3 nucleotides read TGTGCCAGCAGCTTAGGGCTAGCAATATCCGCTGAGCAGTTCTTC.